One sample yielded the 30 T cell receptor beta chains listed below, sequenced in a study of T cells in narcolepsy. Sequenced by immunoSEQ multiplex PCR; TCRdb stores in-frame clones only, minus some. The profile shows about 33,000 clones, around 90% of them singletons. Sequenced sample: CD45RA- memory CD4+ T cells from PBMCs. The receptors stem from a human donor with narcolepsy.

The CDR3 nucleotides are TGCGCCAGCAGCTCTAACCGGAACACCGGGGAGCTGTTTTTT. Its protein product is CASSSNRNTGELFF. This rearrangement joins TRBV5-1 to TRBJ2-2, with D uncertain. CDR3 length: 14 residues. The germline V gene encodes CDR1 SGHRS and CDR2 YFSETQ. V was trimmed by 3 bases and J by 1 base, leaving 7 bases between them.

The V call is TRBV19, the J call TRBJ1-2; tentative D call: TRBD1 (6 bases). Trimming left V 5 bases short and J 8 bases short, with 12 bases between. This CDR3 spans 12 amino acids. Germline V lookup: CDR1 LNHDA, CDR2 SQIVND (reference sequence). The CDR3 is CASSFRGGGYTF. The CDR3 coding sequence is TGTGCCAGTAGTTTCAGGGGCGGAGGCTACACCTTC.

The chain recombines TRBV30 with TRBJ2-6; D might be TRBD1 or TRBD2, each matching 5 bases. Trimming took 3 bases from V and 1 from J, leaving 16 bases between them. This CDR3 comprises 17 residues. Germline CDR1 and CDR2: GTSNPN and SVGIG (reference sequence). CDR3 sequence: CAWRRGGARSGANVLTF. For the CDR3, the DNA is TGTGCCTGGAGGAGGGGCGGAGCCCGATCTGGGGCCAACGTCCTGACTTTC. Variable domain in full (rest from reference TRBV30 and TRBJ2-6): SQTIHQWPATLVQPVGSPLSLECTVEGTSNPNLYWYRQAAGRGLQLLFYSVGIGQISSEVPQNLSASRPQDRQFILSSKKLLLSDSGFYLCAWRRGGARSGANVLTFGAGSRLTVL.

This sequence joins TRBV6-6 and TRBJ1-6; tentative D call: TRBD1 (5 bases). There are 14 residues in the CDR3. Germline V gene sequence: CDR1 MNHNY, CDR2 SVGAGI (reference sequence). Trimming took off 6 bases at V and 8 bases at J, with 14 bases between the two ends. This CDR3 reads CASRSAGLYSPLHF. The CDR3 DNA follows: TGTGCCAGCAGGTCCGCGGGGCTTTATTCACCCCTCCACTTT.

The table lists this clone with a count of one. The chain employs TRBV19 and TRBJ2-3; D is possibly TRBD2 (6 bases). Germline CDR1 LNHDA, CDR2 SQIVND (reference sequence). This CDR3 has 15 amino acids. V shed 1 base and J shed 1 base, with 9 bases lying between them. The CDR3 region has the DNA TGTGCCAGTAGTATAGGGGAGCGGGGCACAGATACGCAGTATTTT. As protein: CASSIGERGTDTQYF.

The rearrangement joins TRBV5-1 to TRBJ2-7; no firm D call. The V and J ends lost 0 bases and 5 bases respectively, with 12 bases between them. There are 14 residues in the CDR3. CDR1 is SGHRS, CDR2 YFSETQ, per germline. For the CDR3, the DNA is TGCGCCAGCAGCTTGGGGCGGACGTTGGACGAGCAGTACTTC. Amino acid sequence: CASSLGRTLDEQYF.

The rearrangement links TRBV19 to TRBJ2-3; D unclear. The CDR3 has 13 residues. Germline V gene sequence: CDR1 LNHDA, CDR2 SQIVND (reference sequence). V was pared by 5 bases and J by 0 bases, with 6 bases between. The CDR3: CASSVYSTDTQYF. CDR3 coding DNA: TGTGCCAGTAGTGTGTATAGCACAGATACGCAGTATTTT.

The chain recombines TRBV5-1 with TRBJ1-2; D is perhaps TRBD1 (5 bases). The length of the CDR3 is 13 residues. Per the germline V gene, CDR1 is SGHRS and CDR2 is YFSETQ. V lost 3 bases and J lost 3, with 9 bases in between. CDR3 in DNA: TGCGCCAGCAGCTCCACGGGGGACTATGGCTACACCTTC. As protein: CASSSTGDYGYTF. Using reference TRBV5-1 and TRBJ1-2 for the parts outside the CDR3, the full variable domain is KAGVTQTPRYLIKTRGQQVTLSCSPISGHRSVSWYQQTPGQGLQFLFEYFSETQRNKGNFPGRFSGRQFSNSRSEMNVSTLELGDSALYLCASSSTGDYGYTFGSGTRLTVV.

This chain's CDR3 is CASSSEGFTEKLFF. The CDR3 DNA reads TGCGCCAGCAGCTCCGAGGGGTTTACTGAAAAACTGTTTTTT. The rearrangement joins TRBV5-1 to TRBJ1-4, with a possible D match to TRBD1 (5 bases). The V and J ends lost 3 bases and 7 bases respectively, with 13 bases between them. The length of the CDR3 is 14 residues. Per the germline V gene, CDR1 is SGHRS and CDR2 is YFSETQ.

This clone showed up just a few times. The rearrangement links TRBV5-1 to TRBJ1-4, with D hard to call. CDR1 and CDR2 from the germline V gene are SGHRS and YFSETQ. The CDR3 sequence is 15 residues long. V was clipped by 0 bases and J by 2 bases, with 8 bases between them. This CDR3 is CASSLGRATNEKLFF. The CDR3 region has the DNA TGCGCCAGCAGCTTGGGGCGGGCCACTAATGAAAAACTGTTTTTT.

This clone came up once. This chain uses TRBV5-1 with TRBJ2-2; D unclear. The CDR3 loop spans 16 amino acids. Germline assignment: CDR1 SGHRS and CDR2 YFSETQ. V lost 8 bases and J lost 6, with 23 bases in between. CDR3 loop: CASAPGGSVRPGELFF. The CDR3, as DNA: TGCGCCAGTGCTCCTGGCGGCTCAGTACGACCCGGGGAGCTGTTTTTT.

The chain is built from TRBV28 and TRBJ1-5; TRBD1 matches at 8 bases. J gave up 6 bases and V 5 bases, and 9 bases lay outside the gene matches. The V gene's germline CDR1 is MDHEN and CDR2 SYDVKM. The CDR3 extends over 15 amino acids. The CDR3 loop is CASSPGQAGGQPQHF. The CDR3 DNA reads TGTGCCAGCAGTCCGGGACAGGCTGGTGGTCAGCCCCAGCATTTT.

The chain joins TRBV28 to TRBJ2-6; 7 bases match TRBD1. The CDR3 is 15 amino acids. CDR1 is MDHEN and CDR2 is SYDVKM in the germline V gene. The trim removed 5 bases at V and 8 bases at J, leaving 9 bases unmatched. In DNA, the CDR3 is TGTGCCAGCAGTGTTACACCGGGACAGTCCAACGTCCTGACTTTC. Translation gives CASSVTPGQSNVLTF.

This CDR3 reads CASGTGGTDTQYF. The CDR3, as DNA: TGCGCCAGCGGGACAGGTGGCACAGATACGCAGTATTTT. This chain joins TRBV5-1 and TRBJ2-3, with TRBD1 identical over 8 bases. Unmatched junction bases numbered 2, after V lost 7 bases and J lost 1 base. The CDR3 runs 13 residues. Germline CDR1 reads SGHRS; CDR2 reads YFSETQ.

The gene calls are TRBV4-3 and TRBJ2-1; TRBD2 agrees at 8 bases. The CDR3 totals 16 residues. From germline, CDR1 is LGHNA and CDR2 YSLEER. The V and J ends lost 1 base and 10 bases, in that order; junction bases with no gene match: 12. The CDR3 coding sequence is TGCGCCAGCAGCCAAGGGCAGACAGGACTAGCTGGGGAGCAGTTCTTC. Translation: CASSQGQTGLAGEQFF.

The V gene is TRBV6-6, the J gene TRBJ1-1; unclear D gene. The germline CDR1 and CDR2 sequences are MNHNY and SVGAGI (reference sequence). The CDR3 loop spans 12 amino acids. V lost 6 bases and J lost 0, with 5 bases in between. In DNA, the CDR3 is TGTGCCAGCAGGTCAGTGAACACTGAAGCTTTCTTT. Its protein product is CASRSVNTEAFF.

V is TRBV21-1 and J is TRBJ2-7. TRBV21-1 is marked as a pseudogene. This CDR3 has 15 amino acids. The CDR3, as DNA: TGTGCCAGCAGCAAGAAGACGGGCGGCGCCTACGAGCAGTACTTC. Encoded protein: CASSKKTGGAYEQYF.

The chain carries TRBV19 and TRBJ2-1; maybe TRBD2 (7 bases). The V gene lost 8 bases and the J gene lost 1 base, with 39 bases spanning the gap. CDR3 length equals 23 residues. The germline CDR1 and CDR2 sequences are LNHDA and SQIVND (reference sequence). The CDR3 is CASRHLRGSSGSQGYYSYNEQFF. The CDR3 DNA reads TGTGCCAGTCGCCACTTGAGGGGGTCTAGCGGATCCCAAGGATACTATTCCTACAATGAGCAGTTCTTC.

V is TRBV2 and J is TRBJ1-1; D gene unclear. The CDR3 runs to 13 residues. Trimming took off 4 bases at V and 6 bases at J, with 12 bases between the two ends. Germline assignment: CDR1 SNHLY and CDR2 FYNNEI. CDR3 sequence reads: CASSGALTAEAFF. DNA for the CDR3: TGTGCCAGCAGTGGGGCCTTGACGGCTGAAGCTTTCTTT.

The CDR3 region has the DNA TGTGCCAGCAGTTCAGCAGGGTATCTGGCAAACACCATATATTTT. Its protein product is CASSSAGYLANTIYF. The chain joins TRBV28 to TRBJ1-3; D is possibly TRBD1 (5 bases). Trimming took 4 bases from V and 6 from J, leaving 16 bases between them. Germline CDR1 and CDR2: MDHEN and SYDVKM. The CDR3 loop spans 15 amino acids.

The rearrangement uses TRBV10-1 and TRBJ2-3; 7 bases are shared with TRBD1. The germline V gene encodes CDR1 WNHNN and CDR2 SYGVQD (reference sequence). This CDR3 contains 18 residues. The V segment lost 3 bases and the J segment 1 base; nucleotides outside the gene matches: 13. CDR3 nucleotides: TGCGCCAGCAGTGATGGGCGAGGGGGCGGAATCGGCACAGATACGCAGTATTTT. Protein sequence: CASSDGRGGGIGTDTQYF.

The chain joins TRBV18 to TRBJ2-5, with TRBD1 matching 11 bases. The J call is doubtful: the DNA matches TRBJ2-7 better. Per the germline V gene, CDR1 is KGHSH and CDR2 is LQKENI. The CDR3 sequence is 16 residues long. As DNA, the CDR3 is TGTGCCAGCTCACCACCCGGGACAGGGGGATCCTACGAGCAGTACTTC. Translating it yields CASSPPGTGGSYEQYF.

This sequence joins TRBV15 and TRBJ1-3; D is unclear. V lost 1 base and J lost 4, with 2 bases in between. CDR3 length: 12 amino acids. CDR1 and CDR2 from the germline V gene are LNHNV and YYDKDF (reference sequence). CDR3 loop: CATSRAGNTIYF. CDR3 nucleotides: TGTGCCACCAGCAGAGCCGGAAACACCATATATTTT.

The chain couples TRBV19 to TRBJ2-1; D call uncertain. The CDR3 covers 15 residues. CDR1 and CDR2 from the germline V gene are LNHDA and SQIVND (reference sequence). V was clipped by 5 bases and J by 0 bases, with 11 bases between them. The CDR3 here is CASSYEFSSYNEQFF. As DNA, the CDR3 is TGTGCCAGTAGTTACGAGTTCAGCTCCTACAATGAGCAGTTCTTC.

A few counts support this clone. The genes are TRBV6-5 and TRBJ1-3; D is unclear. Germline lookup yields CDR1 MNHEY and CDR2 SVGAGI. V was pared by 7 bases and J by 0 bases, with 10 bases between. The CDR3 is 14 amino acids. For the CDR3, the DNA is TGTGCCAGCACCCCGGCGCCCTCTGGAAACACCATATATTTT. This encodes CASTPAPSGNTIYF.

J is TRBJ2-5 and V is TRBV6-5; 7 positions match TRBD1. The CDR3 extends over 13 amino acids. Germline trimming cut 5 bases from V and 5 bases from J; bases unmatched to any gene: 5. From germline, CDR1 is MNHEY and CDR2 SVGAGI. As DNA, the CDR3 is TGTGCCAGCAGTCTACAGGGGCCGGAGACCCAGTACTTC. Amino acids: CASSLQGPETQYF.

This clone was observed a single time. The chain combines TRBV5-1 with TRBJ2-5, with 7 bases that match TRBD1. There are 15 residues in the CDR3. The germline V gene encodes CDR1 SGHRS and CDR2 YFSETQ. Trimming cost V 0 bases and J 5 bases; bases outside gene matches: 7. The CDR3 reads CASSLGQGRAETQYF. Here the CDR3 DNA reads TGCGCCAGCAGCTTGGGACAGGGCCGAGCGGAGACCCAGTACTTC.

The chain carries TRBV5-1 and TRBJ1-1; D remains ambiguous. Germline assignment: CDR1 SGHRS and CDR2 YFSETQ. The CDR3 is made up of 15 amino acids. V was shortened by 4 bases and J by 3 bases, with 16 bases between the two germline ends. For the CDR3, the DNA is TGCGCCAGCAGCAGGACGACGGGTGTTCACACTGAAGCTTTCTTT. As protein: CASSRTTGVHTEAFF.

This clone was seen a handful of times. The V and J genes are TRBV10-3 and TRBJ1-3; TRBD1 agrees at 8 bases. Trimming cost V 5 bases and J 1 base; bases outside gene matches: 4. The CDR3 covers 15 residues. Looked up from germline, CDR1 is ENHRY and CDR2 is SYGVKD. In DNA form, the CDR3 reads TGTGCCATCAGTTCCGACAGGGGTTCTGGAAACACCATATATTTT. Its translation: CAISSDRGSGNTIYF.

This clone has only a few counts. V usage is TRBV7-8 and J usage is TRBJ1-5, with 8 nucleotides matching TRBD1. J lost 5 bases, V lost 2 bases, and 5 bases had no gene match. Germline CDR1 SGHVS, CDR2 FQNEAQ. The CDR3 contains 15 residues. The CDR3 protein is CASSLPGQAYQPQHF. CDR3 nucleotides: TGTGCCAGCAGCTTACCGGGACAGGCCTATCAGCCCCAGCATTTT.